What follows are 32 T cell receptor beta chains derived from one specimen sequenced in a study of blood T cell repertoires in COVID-19. The repertoire was sequenced with immunoSEQ multiplex PCR; TCRdb's copy has only in-frame clones and lacks some. Among some 450,000 clones listed, approximately 88% were seen once. The source material was peripheral blood. These receptor sequences come from a woman aged 45-60 years with COVID-19, enrolled during active disease.

The DNA for the CDR3 is TGTGCCAGCAGCTTAGATCGAGGGGGAGATACGCAGTATTTT. Residues: CASSLDRGGDTQYF. This rearrangement joins TRBV11-2 to TRBJ2-3, with D perhaps TRBD1 (6 bases). Germline lookup yields CDR1 SGHAT and CDR2 FQNNGV. The CDR3 totals 14 residues. The V end was cut by 0 bases, the J end by 5 bases, with 9 bases between.

The V call is TRBV7-3, the J call TRBJ2-1, with D possibly TRBD1 on 5 matching bases. Trimming took 4 bases from V and 4 from J, leaving 11 bases between them. The CDR3 has 14 residues. Germline assignment: CDR1 SGHTA and CDR2 FQGTGA. The CDR3 coding sequence is TGTGCCAGCAGCTGGGGCGCGGAGTACAATGAGCAGTTCTTC. Protein product: CASSWGAEYNEQFF.

The rearrangement uses TRBV11-2 and TRBJ2-5; a possible D gene is TRBD1 (6 bases). The CDR3 totals 15 residues. Trimming removed 4 bases from V and 2 bases from J, with 14 bases in between. Germline lookup yields CDR1 SGHAT and CDR2 FQNNGV. The CDR3 here is CASSSRGTTQETQYF. Here the CDR3 DNA reads TGTGCCAGCAGCTCCAGGGGCACCACACAAGAGACCCAGTACTTC.

V is TRBV27 and J is TRBJ2-7; D possibly corresponds to TRBD2 (5 bases). This CDR3 is 14 amino acids long. Germline V lookup: CDR1 MNHEY, CDR2 SMNVEV (reference sequence). V was trimmed by 4 bases and J by 0 bases, leaving 10 bases between them. In DNA form, the CDR3 reads TGTGCCAGCAGTTCAGGACTTACCTCCTACGAGCAGTACTTC. Its protein product is CASSSGLTSYEQYF.

The chain recombines TRBV6-4 with TRBJ1-6; weak D call: TRBD1 (5 bases). The CDR3 sequence is 15 residues long. Germline V gives CDR1 MRHNA, CDR2 SNTAGT. Trimming removed 0 bases at V and 7 bases at J, with 10 bases between. CDR3 in amino acids: CASSDSGHQNSPLHF. DNA for the CDR3: TGTGCCAGCAGTGACTCCGGACACCAAAATTCACCCCTCCACTTT.

The rearrangement uses TRBV5-4 and TRBJ2-7; TRBD1 matches 10 bases. The CDR3 is 16 residues long. CDR1 and CDR2 (germline): SGHNT, YYREEE (reference sequence). Trimming cost V 4 bases and J 4 bases; bases outside gene matches: 11. CDR3 coding DNA: TGTGCCAGCAGCATGCCCCGACAGGGGGCGTCGTACGAGCAGTACTTC. This codes for CASSMPRQGASYEQYF. Complete variable domain (other parts from reference TRBV5-4 and TRBJ2-7): ETGVTQSPTHLIKTRGQQVTLRCSSQSGHNTVSWYQQALGQGPQFIFQYYREEENGRGNFPPRFSGLQFPNYSSELNVNALELDDSALYLCASSMPRQGASYEQYFGPGTRLTVT.

The chain couples TRBV10-1 to TRBJ2-5; D is ambiguous. V lost 7 bases and J 2 bases, leaving 5 bases between the germline ends. The germline V gene has CDR1 WNHNN and CDR2 SYGVQD (reference sequence). This CDR3 has 11 amino acids. In DNA form, the CDR3 reads TGCGCCAGCATCTTACAAGAGACCCAGTACTTC. Translating gives CASILQETQYF.

This chain links TRBV30 with TRBJ1-6; D is perhaps TRBD1 (6 bases). Trimming removed 3 bases at V and 14 bases at J, with 14 bases between. CDR1 is GTSNPN, CDR2 SVGIG, per germline (reference sequence). The CDR3 is made up of 12 amino acids. The chain's CDR3 is CAWSPTGSALHF. The CDR3 nucleotides read TGTGCCTGGAGCCCGACAGGTTCGGCCCTCCACTTT.

The chain joins TRBV5-1 to TRBJ1-2; D perhaps matches TRBD1 (6 bases). Trimming took off 0 bases at V and 7 bases at J, with 19 bases between the two ends. Germline CDR1 SGHRS, CDR2 YFSETQ. The CDR3 consists of 16 residues. CDR3 in DNA: TGCGCCAGCAGCTTGGGAGGGACACCTACTTTGGGTGGCTACACCTTC. It yields the protein CASSLGGTPTLGGYTF.

The V call is TRBV19, the J call TRBJ2-1, with 10 bases matching TRBD2. V was pared by 1 base and J by 5 bases, with 8 bases of the junction left unmatched. The CDR3 consists of 17 residues. CDR1 is LNHDA and CDR2 is SQIVND in the germline V gene (reference sequence). The CDR3, as DNA: TGTGCCAGTAGTATAGTAATCAGCGGGGGGGCCCACAATGAGCAGTTCTTC. It encodes CASSIVISGGAHNEQFF.

The chain is built from TRBV5-1 and TRBJ1-2, with 9 bases fitting TRBD1. Germline assignment: CDR1 SGHRS and CDR2 YFSETQ. With 3 bases clipped from V and 8 bases from J, the junction kept 11 bases outside the gene matches. The CDR3 covers 15 residues. CDR3 in amino acids: CASSSDPGTGRGYTF. CDR3 coding DNA: TGCGCCAGCAGCTCCGACCCCGGGACAGGGCGAGGCTACACCTTC.

V is TRBV5-4 and J is TRBJ1-5, with no clear D. CDR1 and CDR2 from the germline V gene are SGHNT and YYREEE (reference sequence). CDR3 length: 14 amino acids. V was cut by 4 bases and J by 3 bases, with 11 bases left in between. This CDR3 reads CASSPGLSNQPQHF. DNA of the CDR3: TGTGCCAGCAGCCCTGGACTCTCCAATCAGCCCCAGCATTTT.

This clone was observed once. This chain joins TRBV5-6 and TRBJ2-7; D may be TRBD1 (5 bases). Trimming removed 4 bases at V and 7 bases at J, with 27 bases between. Germline V gene sequence: CDR1 SGHDT, CDR2 YYEEEE. The CDR3 covers 17 residues. The CDR3 region has the DNA TGTGCCAGCAGCCTCTTTACAGGCCTTGGGTACTACGATGAGCAGTACTTC. Translation: CASSLFTGLGYYDEQYF.

The V gene is TRBV5-5, the J gene TRBJ2-2; 7 nucleotides agree with TRBD2. Germline values: CDR1 SGHKS, CDR2 YYEKEE (reference sequence). J was trimmed by 7 bases and V by 0 bases; bases with no gene match: 15. CDR3 length: 18 residues. The CDR3 DNA is TGTGCCAGCAGCTTGGAGGCCGGGGGGACTTCGATGGGCGGGGAGCTGTTTTTT. Its protein product is CASSLEAGGTSMGGELFF.

This clone appeared a single time. Written as DNA, the CDR3 is TGTGCCTGGTCGAACAGGGGAAGCTACGAGCAGTACTTC. This translates into CAWSNRGSYEQYF. This chain links TRBV30 with TRBJ2-7; 7 positions match TRBD1. With V trimmed by 5 bases and J by 3 bases, 7 bases remained unmatched. This CDR3 has 13 amino acids. CDR1 GTSNPN and CDR2 SVGIG come from the germline V gene (reference sequence). Complete variable domain (other parts from reference TRBV30 and TRBJ2-7): SQTIHQWPATLVQPVGSPLSLECTVEGTSNPNLYWYRQAAGRGLQLLFYSVGIGQISSEVPQNLSASRPQDRQFILSSKKLLLSDSGFYLCAWSNRGSYEQYFGPGTRLTVT.

The chain combines TRBV5-5 with TRBJ2-2; D remains unclear. The CDR3 has 15 residues. Germline CDR1 SGHKS, CDR2 YYEKEE (reference sequence). Trimming removed 4 bases at V and 0 bases at J, with 10 bases between. The CDR3 is CASSLDSPNTGELFF. The DNA for the CDR3 is TGTGCCAGCAGCCTAGACTCACCGAACACCGGGGAGCTGTTTTTT.

This clone was seen a single time. This chain connects TRBV6-6 to TRBJ2-2, with D possibly matching TRBD2 (6 bases). The CDR3 totals 19 residues. The germline gives CDR1 MNHNY, CDR2 SVGAGI (reference sequence). V gave up 5 bases and J gave up 0 bases, with 22 bases separating them. The CDR3 bases are TGTGCCAGCAGTCCCCTAATACTACGGGGGACTGCGAACACCGGGGAGCTGTTTTTT. This sequence encodes CASSPLILRGTANTGELFF.

This chain connects TRBV5-6 to TRBJ1-5; the match to TRBD1 covers 7 bases. The V segment lost 4 bases and the J segment 2 bases; nucleotides outside the gene matches: 6. Germline V gene data show CDR1 as SGHDT and CDR2 as YYEEEE. The CDR3 contains 15 residues. Here the CDR3 reads CASSSIGQGNQPQHF. CDR3 nucleotides: TGTGCCAGCAGCAGTATCGGACAGGGCAATCAGCCCCAGCATTTT.

The gene calls are TRBV7-6 and TRBJ2-3; the D gene is possibly TRBD1 (5 bases). The CDR3 totals 15 residues. Germline V gene lookup returns CDR1 SGHVS and CDR2 FNYEAQ. The V end lost 5 bases, the J end lost 0 bases, and 12 bases lay between the germline ends. The CDR3 region is CASSTTTASTDTQYF. The CDR3 DNA follows: TGTGCCAGCAGCACGACGACAGCCAGCACAGATACGCAGTATTTT.

The rearrangement uses TRBV30 and TRBJ2-4; a possible D gene is TRBD1 (6 bases). The germline V gene encodes CDR1 GTSNPN and CDR2 SVGIG (reference sequence). The V end lost 0 bases, the J end lost 6 bases, and 12 bases lay between the germline ends. This CDR3 is built from 14 residues. The CDR3 coding sequence is TGTGCCTGGAGTGTACCAGGACAGCCAAACATTCAGTACTTC. This codes for CAWSVPGQPNIQYF.

V and J are TRBV9 and TRBJ2-2, with 9 nucleotides matching TRBD1. CDR3 length: 18 amino acids. V lost 2 bases and J lost 3; bases outside the gene matches: 11. Germline V gene sequence: CDR1 SGDLS, CDR2 YYNGEE. The CDR3: CASSVAEQGARDTGELFF. For the CDR3, the DNA is TGTGCCAGCAGCGTCGCGGAACAGGGGGCTCGGGACACCGGGGAGCTGTTTTTT.

The chain couples TRBV27 to TRBJ2-7, with 11 bases aligning to TRBD1. After removal of 3 bases from V and 12 bases from J, the junction contained 10 bases not matched to a gene. Germline CDR1 and CDR2: MNHEY and SMNVEV (reference sequence). The CDR3 sequence is 14 residues long. The CDR3 sequence is CASSLRTGGDFRYF. CDR3 DNA: TGTGCCAGCAGTTTGCGGACAGGGGGCGACTTTCGGTACTTC.

The chain recombines TRBV18 with TRBJ1-2; no definite D call. CDR3 length: 14 residues. V lost 2 bases and J 2 bases, leaving 9 bases between the germline ends. In germline, CDR1 is KGHSH, CDR2 LQKENI. This CDR3 is CASSPTQSNYGYTF. CDR3 coding DNA: TGTGCCAGCTCACCAACACAGAGCAACTATGGCTACACCTTC.

The chain joins TRBV11-3 to TRBJ2-2, with D possibly TRBD2 on 5 matching bases. CDR3 length equals 17 residues. Germline V gene sequence: CDR1 SGHNT, CDR2 YENEEA. Between the trimmed V and J ends, which lost 0 bases and 5 bases, there was a span of 16 bases. CDR3 sequence reads: CASSLDRHEGWTGELFF. For the CDR3, the DNA is TGTGCCAGCAGCTTAGATCGACATGAGGGTTGGACCGGGGAGCTGTTTTTT.

This chain uses TRBV25-1 with TRBJ1-2; 11 bases are shared with TRBD1. The germline V gene encodes CDR1 MGHDK and CDR2 SYGVNS. J gave up 2 bases and V 6 bases, and 8 bases lay outside the gene matches. The CDR3 is 16 residues long. Here the CDR3 DNA reads TGTGCCAGCAGCAGAATGGGACAGGGGGAAAACTATGGCTACACCTTC. It yields the protein CASSRMGQGENYGYTF.

The J gene is TRBJ2-2, the V gene TRBV9; 8 nucleotides line up with TRBD2. V was clipped by 3 bases and J by 1 base; unmatched bases: 5. The germline V gene has CDR1 SGDLS and CDR2 YYNGEE. The CDR3 is 16 amino acids. CDR3 sequence reads: CASSAKRGLNTGELFF. In DNA, the CDR3 is TGTGCCAGCAGCGCAAAGCGGGGGTTGAACACCGGGGAGCTGTTTTTT. The full variable domain, in which reference TRBV9 and TRBJ2-2 provide the parts outside the CDR3, is DSGVTQTPKHLITATGQRVTLRCSPRSGDLSVYWYQQSLDQGLQFLIQYYNGEERAKGNILERFSAQQFPDLHSELNLSSLELGDSALYFCASSAKRGLNTGELFFGEGSRLTVL.

This clone was seen a few times. The rearrangement joins TRBV2 to TRBJ1-5; TRBD1 matches 8 bases. V shed 7 bases, J shed 0 bases, and the junction held 8 bases outside the gene matches. The germline CDR1 and CDR2 sequences are SNHLY and FYNNEI. The CDR3 has 16 amino acids. The CDR3 coding sequence is TGTGCCAGCACGGACAGGGAATTTTATAGCAATCAGCCCCAGCATTTT. This codes for CASTDREFYSNQPQHF.

The CDR3 sequence: CATSRWGRNGYTF. In DNA, the CDR3 is TGTGCCACCAGTCGTTGGGGCAGGAATGGCTACACCTTC. The chain is built from TRBV24-1 and TRBJ1-2; D perhaps matches TRBD1 (5 bases). Trimming took off 6 bases at V and 6 bases at J, with 13 bases between the two ends. Germline V gene lookup returns CDR1 KGHDR and CDR2 SFDVKD. This CDR3 region has 13 residues.

The CDR3 reads CASSYSGGGIGEKLFF. CDR3 DNA: TGTGCCAGCAGTTACTCCGGGGGGGGGATTGGCGAAAAACTGTTTTTT. The chain uses TRBV6-5 and TRBJ1-4; perhaps TRBD1 as D (5 bases). Germline loops: CDR1 MNHEY, CDR2 SVGAGI. The V end was cut by 0 bases, the J end by 8 bases, with 16 bases between. The CDR3 is made up of 16 amino acids.

The rearrangement joins TRBV7-2 to TRBJ1-2; 8 bases map to TRBD1. CDR1 SGHTA and CDR2 FQGNSA come from the germline V gene. Trimming took 5 bases from V and 4 from J; bases not matched to a gene: 9. CDR3 length: 15 amino acids. DNA of the CDR3: TGTGCCAGCAGCGAACCCTACAGGGGGACCTATGGCTACACCTTC. Its protein product is CASSEPYRGTYGYTF.

The chain combines TRBV7-8 with TRBJ1-2, with D possibly being TRBD1 (5 bases). The germline V gene encodes CDR1 SGHVS and CDR2 FQNEAQ. The V and J ends lost 5 bases and 4 bases respectively, with 14 bases between them. CDR3 length: 14 residues. CDR3 bases: TGTGCCAGCAGCGCCCGGGGGGGATTCTATGGCTACACCTTC. Its protein is CASSARGGFYGYTF.

The chain uses TRBV9 and TRBJ2-1; TRBD2 matches at 14 bases. The germline V gene encodes CDR1 SGDLS and CDR2 YYNGEE. This CDR3 spans 15 amino acids. Losses at the gene ends were 4 bases for V and 7 bases for J; bases not matched to a gene: 4. CDR3 residues: CASSMGLAGVNEQFF. CDR3 DNA sequence: TGTGCCAGCAGCATGGGACTAGCGGGGGTGAATGAGCAGTTCTTC.